This TCR beta chain was captured by sequencing in a study of low-dose radiotherapy and immunotherapy resistance in tumors. Study context: Individuals in Cohort 2 had 1 Gy per fraction every two weeks, adding up to 13 Gy over 26 weeks.

Priming of first-strand cDNA relied on TRAV- and TRBV-specific primers (covering alpha and beta chains). For amplifying TCRs, the PCR ran for about 22 cycles with Phusion, which was used together with a constant-region primer and the adapter on the V primers. Amplification of isolated mRNA was accomplished via in vitro transcription. TCRdb reanalysed the reads using MiXCR and keeps one entry per CDR3 protein. The sample records about 97,000 distinct CDR3 sequences, less than 25% being singletons. V shed 4 bases, J shed 9 bases, and the junction held 4 bases outside the gene matches. From germline, CDR1 is LGHNA and CDR2 YSLEER. CDR3 length equals 15 residues. Time point of the sample: after trial treatment. Treatment reported: LDRT plus nivolumab, ipilimumab, low-dose cyclophosphamide and aspirin (RACIN trial). Treatment of the donors consisted of nivolumab and ipilimumab (plus aspirin, low-dose cyclophosphamide and low-dose radiotherapy).

Ten or more counts support this clonotype. The clonotype originates from a male donor with prostate cancer. The sequencing here drew on PBMCs, taken after low-dose radiotherapy plus immunotherapy. The chain is built from TRBV4-3 and TRBJ2-1; 15 bases match TRBD2. The CDR3 is CASSRGLAGGSEQFF. CDR3 nucleotides: TGCGCCAGCAGCCGAGGACTAGCGGGGGGGAGTGAGCAGTTCTTC.